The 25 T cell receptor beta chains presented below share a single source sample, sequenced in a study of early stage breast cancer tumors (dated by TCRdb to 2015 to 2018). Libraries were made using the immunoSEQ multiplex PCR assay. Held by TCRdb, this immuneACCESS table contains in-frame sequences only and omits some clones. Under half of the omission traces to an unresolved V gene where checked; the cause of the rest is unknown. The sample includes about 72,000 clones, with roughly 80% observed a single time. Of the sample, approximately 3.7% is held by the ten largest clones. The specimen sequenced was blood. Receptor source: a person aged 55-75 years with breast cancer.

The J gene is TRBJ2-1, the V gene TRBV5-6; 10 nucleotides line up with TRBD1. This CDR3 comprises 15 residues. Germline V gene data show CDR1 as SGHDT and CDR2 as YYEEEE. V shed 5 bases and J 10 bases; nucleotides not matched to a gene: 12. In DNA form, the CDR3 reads TGTGCCAGCAGTTCCCGGGACAGGGGCGGAGAGGAGCAGTTCTTC. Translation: CASSSRDRGGEEQFF.

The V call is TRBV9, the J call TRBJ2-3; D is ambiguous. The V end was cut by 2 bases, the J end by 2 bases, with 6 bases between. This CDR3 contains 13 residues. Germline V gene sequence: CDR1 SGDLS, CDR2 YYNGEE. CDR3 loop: CASSVANTDTQYF. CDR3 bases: TGTGCCAGCAGCGTGGCAAACACAGATACGCAGTATTTT. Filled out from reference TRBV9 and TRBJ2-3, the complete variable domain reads DSGVTQTPKHLITATGQRVTLRCSPRSGDLSVYWYQQSLDQGLQFLIQYYNGEERAKGNILERFSAQQFPDLHSELNLSSLELGDSALYFCASSVANTDTQYFGPGTRLTVL.

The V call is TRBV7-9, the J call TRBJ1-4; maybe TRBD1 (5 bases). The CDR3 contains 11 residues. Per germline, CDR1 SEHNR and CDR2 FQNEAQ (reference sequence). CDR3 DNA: TGTGCAGGGGCGGATAATGAAAAACTGTTTTTT. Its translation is CAGADNEKLFF.

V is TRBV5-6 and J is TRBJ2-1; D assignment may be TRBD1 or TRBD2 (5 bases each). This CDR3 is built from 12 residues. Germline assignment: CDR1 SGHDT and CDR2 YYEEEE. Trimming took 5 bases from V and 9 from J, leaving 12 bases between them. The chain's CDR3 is CASRPLGGEQFF. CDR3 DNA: TGTGCCAGCAGGCCCCTTGGGGGTGAGCAGTTCTTC. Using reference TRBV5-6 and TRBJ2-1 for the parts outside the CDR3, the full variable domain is DAGVTQSPTHLIKTRGQQVTLRCSPKSGHDTVSWYQQALGQGPQFIFQYYEEEERQRGNFPDRFSGHQFPNYSSELNVNALLLGDSALYLCASRPLGGEQFFGPGTRLTVL.

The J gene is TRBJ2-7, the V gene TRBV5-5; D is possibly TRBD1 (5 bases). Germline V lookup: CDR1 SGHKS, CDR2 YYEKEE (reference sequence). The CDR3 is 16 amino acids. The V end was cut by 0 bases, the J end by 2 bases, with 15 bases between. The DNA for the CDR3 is TGTGCCAGCAGCTTGGGTGGCAGGGTAAGGACCTACGAGCAGTACTTC. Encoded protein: CASSLGGRVRTYEQYF.

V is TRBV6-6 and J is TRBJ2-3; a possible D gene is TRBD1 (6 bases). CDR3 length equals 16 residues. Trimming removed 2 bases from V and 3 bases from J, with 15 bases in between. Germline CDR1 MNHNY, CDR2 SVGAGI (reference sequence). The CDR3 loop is CASSYDIGGRTDTQYF. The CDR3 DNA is TGTGCCAGCAGTTACGATATAGGGGGTAGAACAGATACGCAGTATTTT.

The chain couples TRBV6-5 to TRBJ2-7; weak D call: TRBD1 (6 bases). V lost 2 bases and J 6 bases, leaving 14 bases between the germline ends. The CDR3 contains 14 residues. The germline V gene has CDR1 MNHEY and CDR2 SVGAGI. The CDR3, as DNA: TGTGCCAGCAGTTACGGTACAGGGTCAGGCGAGCAGTACTTC. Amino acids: CASSYGTGSGEQYF.

The CDR3 sequence is CASGLGLPTGELFF. CDR3 sequence (DNA): TGTGCTAGTGGTTTGGGGCTCCCCACCGGGGAGCTGTTTTTT. This rearrangement joins TRBV12-5 to TRBJ2-2; no clear D gene. The V gene lost 1 base and the J gene lost 4 bases, with 7 bases spanning the gap. Germline loops: CDR1 LGHNT, CDR2 FRNRAP. The CDR3 spans 14 residues.

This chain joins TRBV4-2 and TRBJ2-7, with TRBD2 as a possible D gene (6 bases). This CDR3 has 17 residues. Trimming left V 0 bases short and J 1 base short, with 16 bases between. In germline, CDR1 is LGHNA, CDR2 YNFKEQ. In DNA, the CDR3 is TGTGCCAGCAGCCAAGAGGTTTCGGCTAGCGCATCCTACGAGCAGTACTTC. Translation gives CASSQEVSASASYEQYF.

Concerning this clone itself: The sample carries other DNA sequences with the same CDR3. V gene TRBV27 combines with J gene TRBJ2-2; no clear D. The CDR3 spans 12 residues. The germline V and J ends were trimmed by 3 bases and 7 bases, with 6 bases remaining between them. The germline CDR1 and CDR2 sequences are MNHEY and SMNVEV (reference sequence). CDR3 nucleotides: TGTGCCAGCAGTTTCCGTGGCGGGGAGCTGTTTTTT. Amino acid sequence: CASSFRGGELFF.

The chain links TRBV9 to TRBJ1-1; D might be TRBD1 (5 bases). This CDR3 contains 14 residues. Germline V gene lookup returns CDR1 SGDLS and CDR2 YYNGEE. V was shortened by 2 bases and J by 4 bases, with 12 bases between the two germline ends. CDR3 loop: CASSVGTQPTEAFF. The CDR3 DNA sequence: TGTGCCAGCAGCGTTGGGACTCAGCCCACTGAAGCTTTCTTT.

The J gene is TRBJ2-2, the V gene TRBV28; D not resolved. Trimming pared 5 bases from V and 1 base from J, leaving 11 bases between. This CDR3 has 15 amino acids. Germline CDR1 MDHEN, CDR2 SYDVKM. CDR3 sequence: CASSEDTLNTGELFF. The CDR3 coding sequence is TGTGCCAGCAGTGAAGACACACTGAACACCGGGGAGCTGTTTTTT.

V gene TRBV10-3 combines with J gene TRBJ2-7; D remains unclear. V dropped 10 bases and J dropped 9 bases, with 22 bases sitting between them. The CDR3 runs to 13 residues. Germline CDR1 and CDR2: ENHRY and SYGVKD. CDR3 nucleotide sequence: TGTGCCACCGGAGACCTATTACGTTCCGGGCAGTACTTC. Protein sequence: CATGDLLRSGQYF.

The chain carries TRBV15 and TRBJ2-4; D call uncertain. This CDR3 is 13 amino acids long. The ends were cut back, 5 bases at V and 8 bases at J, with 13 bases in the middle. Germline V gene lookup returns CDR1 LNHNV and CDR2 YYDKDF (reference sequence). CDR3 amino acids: CATSPGDRDIQYF. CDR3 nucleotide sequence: TGTGCCACCAGCCCCGGAGACCGGGACATTCAGTACTTC.

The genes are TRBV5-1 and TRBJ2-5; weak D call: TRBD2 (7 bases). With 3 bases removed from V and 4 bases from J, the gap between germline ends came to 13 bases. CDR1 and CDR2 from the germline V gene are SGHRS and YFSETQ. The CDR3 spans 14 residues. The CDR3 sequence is CASSSGGAGETQYF. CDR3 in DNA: TGCGCCAGCAGCTCGGGGGGCGCGGGAGAGACCCAGTACTTC.

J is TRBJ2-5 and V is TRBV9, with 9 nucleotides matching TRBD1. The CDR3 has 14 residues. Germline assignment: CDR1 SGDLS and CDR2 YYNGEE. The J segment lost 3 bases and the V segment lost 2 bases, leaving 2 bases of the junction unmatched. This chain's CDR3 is CASSVGQGKETQYF. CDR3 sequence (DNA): TGTGCCAGCAGCGTGGGACAGGGAAAAGAGACCCAGTACTTC. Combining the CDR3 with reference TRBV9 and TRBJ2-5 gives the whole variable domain DSGVTQTPKHLITATGQRVTLRCSPRSGDLSVYWYQQSLDQGLQFLIQYYNGEERAKGNILERFSAQQFPDLHSELNLSSLELGDSALYFCASSVGQGKETQYFGPGTRLLVL.

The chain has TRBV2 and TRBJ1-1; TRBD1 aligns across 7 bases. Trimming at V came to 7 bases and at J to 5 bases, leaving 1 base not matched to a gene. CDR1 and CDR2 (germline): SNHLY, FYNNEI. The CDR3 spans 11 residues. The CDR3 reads CASTGGTEAFF. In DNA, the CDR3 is TGTGCCAGCACAGGGGGTACTGAAGCTTTCTTT.

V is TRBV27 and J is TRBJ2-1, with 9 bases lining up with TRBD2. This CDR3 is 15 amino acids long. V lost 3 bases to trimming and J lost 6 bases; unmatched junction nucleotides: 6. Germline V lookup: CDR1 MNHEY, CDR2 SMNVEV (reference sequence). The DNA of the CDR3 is TGTGCCAGCAGTTTTAGCGGGGGCAACCTCAATGAGCAGTTCTTC. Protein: CASSFSGGNLNEQFF.

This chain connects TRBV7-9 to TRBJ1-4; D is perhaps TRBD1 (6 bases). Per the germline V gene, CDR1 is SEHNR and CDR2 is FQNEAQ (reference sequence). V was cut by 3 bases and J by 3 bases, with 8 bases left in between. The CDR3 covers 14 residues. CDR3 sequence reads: CASSFGQSNEKLFF. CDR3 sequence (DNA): TGTGCCAGCAGCTTCGGACAGTCTAATGAAAAACTGTTTTTT.

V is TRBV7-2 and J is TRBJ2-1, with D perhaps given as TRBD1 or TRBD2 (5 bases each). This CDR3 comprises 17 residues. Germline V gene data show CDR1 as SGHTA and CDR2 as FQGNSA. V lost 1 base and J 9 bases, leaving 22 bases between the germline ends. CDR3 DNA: TGTGCCAGCAGCTTAGATTTTGGGGGTGGGCATATCGGTGAGCAGTTCTTC. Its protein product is CASSLDFGGGHIGEQFF. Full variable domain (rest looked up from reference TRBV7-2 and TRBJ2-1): GAGVSQSPSNKVTEKGKDVELRCDPISGHTALYWYRQSLGQGLEFLIYFQGNSAPDKSGLPSDRFSAERTGGSVSTLTIQRTQQEDSAVYLCASSLDFGGGHIGEQFFGPGTRLTVL.

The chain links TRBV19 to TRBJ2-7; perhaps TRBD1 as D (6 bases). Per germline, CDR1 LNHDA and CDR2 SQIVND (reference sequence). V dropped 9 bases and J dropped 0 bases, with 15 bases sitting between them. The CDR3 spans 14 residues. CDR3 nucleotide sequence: TGTGCCAGCTCCGGGACACGGAGCTCCTACGAGCAGTACTTC. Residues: CASSGTRSSYEQYF.

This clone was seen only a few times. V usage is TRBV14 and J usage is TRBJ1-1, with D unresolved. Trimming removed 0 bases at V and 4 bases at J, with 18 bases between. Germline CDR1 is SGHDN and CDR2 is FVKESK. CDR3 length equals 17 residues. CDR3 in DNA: TGTGCCAGCAGCCAAGATATGTTGTCCGGCGGCGGCACTGAAGCTTTCTTT. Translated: CASSQDMLSGGGTEAFF.

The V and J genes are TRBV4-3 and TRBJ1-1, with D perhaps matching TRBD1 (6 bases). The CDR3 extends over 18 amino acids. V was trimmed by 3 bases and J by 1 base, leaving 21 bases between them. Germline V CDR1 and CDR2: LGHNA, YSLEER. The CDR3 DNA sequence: TGCGCCAGCAGCCAGGACCCACAACAGGGTAAGGGGAACACTGAAGCTTTCTTT. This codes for CASSQDPQQGKGNTEAFF.

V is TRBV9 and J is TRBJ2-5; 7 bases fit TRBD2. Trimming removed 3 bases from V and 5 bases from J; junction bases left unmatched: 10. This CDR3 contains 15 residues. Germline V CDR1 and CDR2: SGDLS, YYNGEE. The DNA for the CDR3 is TGTGCCAGCAGCGATGGACTAGGAATCGGGGAGACCCAGTACTTC. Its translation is CASSDGLGIGETQYF. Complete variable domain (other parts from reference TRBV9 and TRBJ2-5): DSGVTQTPKHLITATGQRVTLRCSPRSGDLSVYWYQQSLDQGLQFLIQYYNGEERAKGNILERFSAQQFPDLHSELNLSSLELGDSALYFCASSDGLGIGETQYFGPGTRLLVL.

CDR3 in DNA: TGTGCCAGCAGCGTAGATAATAACTATGGCTACACCTTC. It encodes CASSVDNNYGYTF. The chain has TRBV9 and TRBJ1-2; D remains ambiguous. The ends were cut back, 0 bases at V and 1 base at J, with 4 bases in the middle. This CDR3 comprises 13 residues. Looked up from germline, CDR1 is SGDLS and CDR2 is YYNGEE.